A single sample is the source of the 21 T cell receptor beta chains below, sequenced in a study of OX40 agonist ivuxolimab in advanced cancers. Libraries were prepared by immunoSEQ multiplex PCR; TCRdb keeps only in-frame clonotypes and omits some of them. This table holds about 85,000 clones, more than 75% found once. The sequencing used CD4+ or CD8+ T cells sorted from blood, collected in a trial of the OX40 agonist ivuxolimab. These receptors all stem from an adult with an advanced solid tumor such as melanoma, head and neck, liver or kidney cancer.

This clone occurred once. The chain carries TRBV28 and TRBJ1-1, with 8 bases aligning to TRBD1. V lost 5 bases and J lost 1; bases outside the gene matches: 3. The CDR3 is 14 residues long. Germline V gene sequence: CDR1 MDHEN, CDR2 SYDVKM. The CDR3 loop is CASSGGQGNTEAFF. DNA for the CDR3: TGTGCCAGCAGTGGAGGACAGGGGAACACTGAAGCTTTCTTT.

The CDR3 DNA follows: TGTGCCAGTAGTATATGGGCGGTAGGGCAGGGGAATCAGCCCCAGCATTTT. This sequence encodes CASSIWAVGQGNQPQHF. The genes are TRBV19 and TRBJ1-5; D is possibly TRBD1 (6 bases). CDR1 and CDR2 (germline): LNHDA, SQIVND (reference sequence). This CDR3 is built from 17 residues. V was trimmed by 2 bases and J by 4 bases, leaving 18 bases between them.

The gene calls are TRBV19 and TRBJ2-2, with D perhaps matching TRBD1 (6 bases). Germline V gene data show CDR1 as LNHDA and CDR2 as SQIVND (reference sequence). There are 15 residues in the CDR3. Trimming removed 5 bases from V and 7 bases from J, with 17 bases in between. The CDR3 is CASSAMDRINGELFF. In nucleotides, the CDR3 is TGTGCCAGTAGTGCCATGGACAGAATTAACGGGGAGCTGTTTTTT.

This clone was seen just once. The gene calls are TRBV6-5 and TRBJ2-5; 7 bases line up with TRBD2. V lost 0 bases, J lost 5 bases, and 3 bases stayed unmatched. Looked up from germline, CDR1 is MNHEY and CDR2 is SVGAGI. The length of the CDR3 is 14 residues. This chain's CDR3 is CASSYSGGWETQYF. CDR3 nucleotides: TGTGCCAGCAGTTACTCGGGGGGGTGGGAGACCCAGTACTTC.

The rearrangement joins TRBV21-1 to TRBJ2-3; the table calls TRBD1, which could not be checked here. TRBV21-1 is given as a pseudogene. The CDR3 runs to 17 residues. The DNA for the CDR3 is TGTGCCAGCAGCAAAGCGCTTCGGACAGTTAGCACAGATACGCAGTATTTT. Residues: CASSKALRTVSTDTQYF.

CDR3 DNA: TGTGCCAGCAGCTCCGGACAGGGTGTGGTCGTCCACTTT. Translating gives CASSSGQGVVVHF. The chain has TRBV7-3 and TRBJ1-6; 8 bases are a match to TRBD1. CDR1 and CDR2 (germline): SGHTA, FQGTGA. Germline trimming cut 4 bases from V and 17 bases from J; bases unmatched to any gene: 10. This CDR3 region has 13 residues.

This chain joins TRBV11-2 and TRBJ1-5, with a weak D call TRBD1 (5 bases). CDR1 and CDR2 (germline): SGHAT, FQNNGV. The CDR3 is 15 amino acids. Trimming removed 5 bases at V and 6 bases at J, with 17 bases between. In DNA form, the CDR3 reads TGTGCCAGCAGCCAAGATCTCAGGGAGGGTCAGCCCCAGCATTTT. Its protein product is CASSQDLREGQPQHF.

This chain uses TRBV5-1 with TRBJ2-6, with unresolved D. The CDR3 contains 15 residues. V was clipped by 0 bases and J by 0 bases, with 4 bases between them. Looked up from germline, CDR1 is SGHRS and CDR2 is YFSETQ. The CDR3 is CASSLDGSGANVLTF. The CDR3 nucleotides read TGCGCCAGCAGCTTGGATGGCTCTGGGGCCAACGTCCTGACTTTC.

This clone was observed a handful of times. This chain joins TRBV18 and TRBJ2-7; possibly TRBD2 for D (6 bases). Looked up from germline, CDR1 is KGHSH and CDR2 is LQKENI. The CDR3 has 14 amino acids. The ends were cut back, 3 bases at V and 2 bases at J, with 11 bases in the middle. CDR3 loop: CASSPGRGTYEQYF. CDR3 DNA: TGTGCCAGCTCACCTGGCCGGGGGACCTACGAGCAGTACTTC.

This clone has only one observation. V is TRBV28 and J is TRBJ2-7; D not certain. This CDR3 contains 11 residues. Germline CDR1 MDHEN, CDR2 SYDVKM. V was trimmed by 5 bases and J by 0 bases, leaving 2 bases between them. The CDR3: CASSNSYEQYV. The DNA of the CDR3 is TGTGCCAGCAGTAACTCCTACGAGCAGTACGTC.

The rearrangement links TRBV18 to TRBJ1-6, with D possibly matching TRBD1 (5 bases). The length of the CDR3 is 15 residues. Trimming took off 6 bases at V and 10 bases at J, with 19 bases between the two ends. Germline-derived CDR1 and CDR2 are KGHSH and LQKENI. The CDR3 DNA reads as TGTGCCAGCTCTCCCAGTCCCCGGCCAGGGTCACCCCTCCACTTT. Protein sequence: CASSPSPRPGSPLHF.

This chain joins TRBV15 and TRBJ2-6; no reliable D call. The CDR3 covers 17 residues. V lost 1 base and J 0 bases, leaving 10 bases between the germline ends. CDR1 and CDR2 (germline): LNHNV, YYDKDF (reference sequence). The CDR3 spells CATSRAATLSGANVLTF. DNA of the CDR3: TGTGCCACCAGCAGAGCGGCTACCCTCTCTGGGGCCAACGTCCTGACTTTC.

This sequence joins TRBV29-1 and TRBJ1-2; weak D call: TRBD1 (5 bases). Germline V gives CDR1 SQVTM, CDR2 ANQGSEA. This CDR3 comprises 13 residues. V lost 6 bases and J 8 bases, leaving 19 bases between the germline ends. CDR3 in amino acids: CSVRDGREGGYTF. Written as DNA, the CDR3 is TGCAGCGTGAGGGACGGAAGAGAGGGCGGCTACACCTTC.

The sample holds one count of this clone. This chain's CDR3 is CASSPWKASYEQYF. In DNA form, the CDR3 reads TGTGCCAGCAGCCCCTGGAAAGCATCCTACGAGCAGTACTTC. The rearrangement uses TRBV7-6 and TRBJ2-7; D uncertain. Germline lookup yields CDR1 SGHVS and CDR2 FNYEAQ. Trimming took 5 bases from V and 1 from J, leaving 12 bases between them. CDR3 length: 14 residues.

This rearrangement joins TRBV5-4 to TRBJ1-1; TRBD1 is a possible D gene (5 bases). V lost 3 bases to trimming and J lost 4 bases, with 13 bases between them. Germline V lookup: CDR1 SGHNT, CDR2 YYREEE (reference sequence). This CDR3 contains 14 residues. This chain's CDR3 is CASSWGKKGTEAFF. The CDR3 nucleotides are TGTGCCAGCAGCTGGGGGAAAAAAGGCACTGAAGCTTTCTTT.

This clone occurred a few times. The V call is TRBV2, the J call TRBJ1-6; D unclear. The length of the CDR3 is 15 residues. CDR1 is SNHLY and CDR2 is FYNNEI in the germline V gene. V dropped 3 bases and J dropped 9 bases, with 15 bases sitting between them. CDR3 nucleotides: TGTGCCAGCAGTGAGGATGCAGCCACCCGTTCACCCCTCCACTTT. Protein product: CASSEDAATRSPLHF.

This chain links TRBV19 with TRBJ2-2; TRBD2 matches at 7 bases. The CDR3 loop spans 16 amino acids. The V gene end was trimmed by 5 bases and the J gene end by 7 bases; junction bases not matched to a gene: 13. Germline-derived CDR1 and CDR2 are LNHDA and SQIVND (reference sequence). The CDR3 reads CASSSYWGGGSGELFF. CDR3 bases: TGTGCCAGTAGTTCTTACTGGGGCGGGGGTAGCGGGGAGCTGTTTTTT.

The chain recombines TRBV5-1 with TRBJ2-1; 7 nucleotides align to TRBD2. Per germline, CDR1 SGHRS and CDR2 YFSETQ. Unmatched junction bases numbered 5, after V lost 0 bases and J lost 5 bases. The CDR3 runs to 15 residues. As DNA, the CDR3 is TGCGCCAGCAGCTTGGCGCCCCTAGCGGACAATGAGCAGTTCTTC. Amino acids: CASSLAPLADNEQFF.

This clone has a single count. The chain uses TRBV10-3 and TRBJ1-4; a possible D gene is TRBD1 (6 bases). From germline, CDR1 is ENHRY and CDR2 SYGVKD. This CDR3 has 14 residues. V lost 6 bases and J lost 7, with 15 bases in between. The CDR3 bases are TGTGCCATCAGGAGGGGGGACTCTAGTGAAAAACTGTTTTTT. This gives the protein CAIRRGDSSEKLFF.

V gene TRBV7-2 combines with J gene TRBJ2-5; TRBD1 agrees at 8 bases. Matching the DNA end better, TRBJ2-7 makes the J call doubtful. CDR3 length equals 13 residues. CDR1 and CDR2 (germline): SGHTA, FQGNSA. The CDR3 protein is CASSVDRVREQYF. The CDR3 coding sequence is TGTGCCAGCAGTGTGGACAGGGTTCGCGAGCAGTACTTC.

For this clone: Other nucleotide sequences in the sample specify the same CDR3. The chain combines TRBV5-1 with TRBJ1-1; no definite D call. V was cut by 0 bases and J by 0 bases, with 3 bases left in between. The CDR3 runs 13 residues. The germline V gene has CDR1 SGHRS and CDR2 YFSETQ. CDR3 amino acids: CASSLELNTEAFF. The CDR3 bases are TGCGCCAGCAGCTTGGAATTGAACACTGAAGCTTTCTTT.